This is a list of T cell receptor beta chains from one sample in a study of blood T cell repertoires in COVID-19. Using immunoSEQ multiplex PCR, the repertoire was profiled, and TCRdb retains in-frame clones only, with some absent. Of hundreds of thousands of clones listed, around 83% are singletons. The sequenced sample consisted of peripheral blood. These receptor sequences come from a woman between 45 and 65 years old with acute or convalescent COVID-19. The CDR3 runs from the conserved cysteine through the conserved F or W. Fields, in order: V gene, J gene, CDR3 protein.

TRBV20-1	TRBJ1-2	CSASSSLGSYGYTF
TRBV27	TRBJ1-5	CASSFNDIQPQHF
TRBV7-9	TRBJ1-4	CASTPTGRGEKLFF
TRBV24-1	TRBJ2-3	CATSTGHSTDTQYF
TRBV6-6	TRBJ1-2	CASRGANYGYTF
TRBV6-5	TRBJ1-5	CASSLQGAPDQPQHF
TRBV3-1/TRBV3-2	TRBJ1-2	CASSPMKGQGAYGYTF
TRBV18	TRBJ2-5	CASSQPLGVRETQYF
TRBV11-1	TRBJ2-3	CASSSGLAGPTDTQYF
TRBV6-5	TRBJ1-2	CASSPGQGREGYTF
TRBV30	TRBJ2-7	CAWSVVSGDVHEQYF
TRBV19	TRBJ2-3	CASSNRDSGNTDTQYF
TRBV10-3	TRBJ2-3	CAISDDGRASTDTQYF
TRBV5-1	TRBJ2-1	CASSHQTSGIEQFF
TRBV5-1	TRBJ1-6	CASSSGQGDNSPLHF
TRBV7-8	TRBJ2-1	CASSSSGGEMGRSEQFF
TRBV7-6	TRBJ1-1	CASSLAAGARTEAFF